The present T cell receptor (beta chain) was sequenced within a study of cytomegalovirus exposure and HLA in healthy donors. Germline CDR1 KGHSH, CDR2 LQKENI. CDR3 length: 14 residues. As regards this clone: Relative to the germline gene, one junction end is altered; a read error may explain this.

Researchers ran the PCR with 60 Vbeta and 13 Jbeta primers. Here immunoSEQ multiplex PCR was the method, and the copy in TCRdb shows in-frame clones only, minus some. The table has about 140,000 clones, approximately 80% seen once. The chain carries TRBV18 and TRBJ2-7; weak D call: TRBD1 (5 bases). This clonotype was sampled from a woman aged 35 to 49 in good health and CMV-seronegative. Sequencing used PBMCs. The CDR3 region has the DNA TGTGCCAGCTCACCGATACAGGACAAGGCTCCCCTCCTCTTC. Protein: CASSPIQDKAPLLF.